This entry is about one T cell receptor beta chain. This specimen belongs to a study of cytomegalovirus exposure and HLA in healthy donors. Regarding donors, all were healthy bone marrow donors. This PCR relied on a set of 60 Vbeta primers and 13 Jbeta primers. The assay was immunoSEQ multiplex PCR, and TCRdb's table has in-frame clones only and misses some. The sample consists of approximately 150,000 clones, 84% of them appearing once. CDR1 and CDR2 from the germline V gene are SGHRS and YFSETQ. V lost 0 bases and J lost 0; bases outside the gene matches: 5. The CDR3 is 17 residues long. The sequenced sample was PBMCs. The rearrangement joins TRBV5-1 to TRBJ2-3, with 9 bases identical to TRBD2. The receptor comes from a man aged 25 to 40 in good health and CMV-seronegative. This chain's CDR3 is CASSLGTSGPSTDTQYF. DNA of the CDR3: TGCGCCAGCAGCTTGGGTACTAGCGGGCCTAGCACAGATACGCAGTATTTT.